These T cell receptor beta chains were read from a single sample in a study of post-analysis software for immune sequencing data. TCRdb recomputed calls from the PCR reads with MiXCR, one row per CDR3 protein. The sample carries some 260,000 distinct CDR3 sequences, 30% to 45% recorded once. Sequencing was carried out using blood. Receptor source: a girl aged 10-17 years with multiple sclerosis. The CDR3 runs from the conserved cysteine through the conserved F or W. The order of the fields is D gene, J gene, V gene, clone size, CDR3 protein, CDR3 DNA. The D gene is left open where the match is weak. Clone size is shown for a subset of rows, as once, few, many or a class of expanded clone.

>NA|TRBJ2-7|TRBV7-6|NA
CASSARIGLDYEQYF
TGTGCCAGCAGCGCTCGAATAGGACTGGACTACGAGCAGTACTTC
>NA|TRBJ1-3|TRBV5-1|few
CASSLDRPYSGNTIYF
TGCGCCAGCAGCTTGGACAGGCCCTACTCTGGAAACACCATATATTTT
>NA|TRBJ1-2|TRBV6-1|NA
CVSSALQGLGNYGYTF
TGTGTCAGCAGTGCACTACAGGGACTTGGGAACTATGGCTACACCTTC
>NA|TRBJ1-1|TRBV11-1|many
CASSASDGNTEAFF
TGTGCCAGCAGCGCCAGTGACGGGAACACTGAAGCTTTCTTT
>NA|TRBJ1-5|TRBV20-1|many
CSARFRMSNQPQHF
TGCAGTGCTAGATTTAGGATGAGCAATCAGCCCCAGCATTTT
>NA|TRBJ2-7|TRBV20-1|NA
CSATDGSYEQYF
TGCAGTGCAACGGACGGGTCCTACGAGCAGTACTTC
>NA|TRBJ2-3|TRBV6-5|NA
CASSYSVSAGSNTQYF
TGTGCCAGCAGTTACTCGGTCTCGGCAGGCTCAAATACGCAGTATTTT
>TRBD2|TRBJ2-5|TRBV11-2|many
CASQSGAFSRETQYF
TGTGCCAGTCAGAGCGGGGCCTTTTCGAGGGAGACCCAGTACTTC
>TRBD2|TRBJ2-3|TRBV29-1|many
CSVAVGTRPDTQYF
TGCAGCGTCGCAGTGGGGACTAGGCCAGATACGCAGTATTTT
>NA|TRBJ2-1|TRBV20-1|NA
CSANSLEHTLPTQQFF
TGCAGTGCTAATTCACTAGAGCACACGCTCCCTACTCAGCAGTTCTTC
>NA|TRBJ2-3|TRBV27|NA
CASSLPPVNTDTQYF
TGTGCCAGCAGTTTACCCCCCGTAAACACAGATACGCAGTATTTT
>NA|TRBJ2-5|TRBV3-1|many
CASSEGTTQETQYF
TGTGCCAGCAGCGAAGGGACCACACAAGAGACCCAGTACTTC
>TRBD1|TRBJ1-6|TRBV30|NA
CAWSPGGNSPLHF
TGTGCCTGGAGTCCAGGGGGAAATTCACCCCTCCACTTT
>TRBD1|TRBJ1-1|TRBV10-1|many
CASSGQGAPEAFF
TGCGCCAGCAGTGGACAGGGGGCCCCTGAAGCTTTCTTT
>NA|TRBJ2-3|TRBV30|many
CAWSVSPLADTQYF
TGTGCCTGGAGTGTTTCTCCTCTGGCGGATACGCAGTATTTT
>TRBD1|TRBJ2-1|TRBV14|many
CASSRDRGLYEQFF
TGTGCCAGCTCCCGGGACAGGGGGCTTTATGAGCAGTTCTTC
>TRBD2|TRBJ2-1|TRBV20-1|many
CSAPSGRATYNEQFF
TGCAGTGCGCCTAGCGGGAGGGCCACGTACAATGAGCAGTTCTTC
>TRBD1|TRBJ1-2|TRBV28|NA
CASRPQTGNYGYTF
TGTGCCAGCAGGCCTCAGACAGGGAACTATGGCTACACCTTC
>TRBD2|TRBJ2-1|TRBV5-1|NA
CASSLGASGYNEQFF
TGCGCCAGCAGCTTGGGGGCTAGCGGCTACAATGAGCAGTTCTTC
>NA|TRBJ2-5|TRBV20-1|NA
CSASRDSHTQETQYF
TGCAGTGCTAGTAGGGACTCCCACACCCAAGAGACCCAGTACTTC
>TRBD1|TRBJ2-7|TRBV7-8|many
CASSLGDRGYEQYF
TGTGCCAGCAGCTTAGGTGACAGGGGCTACGAGCAGTACTTC
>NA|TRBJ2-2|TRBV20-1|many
CSAREQAQMTGELFF
TGCAGTGCTAGAGAACAGGCGCAGATGACCGGGGAGCTGTTTTTT
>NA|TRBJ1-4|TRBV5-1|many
CASSKADGGLNEKLFF
TGCGCCAGCAGCAAAGCCGACGGGGGCCTAAATGAAAAACTGTTTTTT
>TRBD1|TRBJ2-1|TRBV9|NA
CASSETGANEQFF
TGTGCCAGCAGCGAGACAGGGGCCAATGAGCAGTTCTTC